A selection of T cell receptor beta chains follows, all from one sample in a study of T cells in Graves' hyperthyroidism and ophthalmopathy. TCRdb used MiXCR to reprocess the multiplex PCR reads, holding one entry per CDR3 protein. This table has more than 500,000 distinct CDR3 sequences, over 45% appearing once. The sequencing sample was made of peripheral blood or thyroid tissue (not recorded which). These receptors were obtained from an adult woman with Graves' disease, either hyperthyroidism or ophthalmopathy (not recorded which). The conserved cysteine and the conserved F or W are not part of the CDR3 here. The size of a clone is reported for some rows only, either as once, few or many, or as a class for expanded clones.

v_call clone_size cdr3_aa
TRBV12-3/TRBV12-4 - ASSFEGYEQY
TRBV6-6 - ASSPLLGFSGNTIY
TRBV29-1 - SVEDPSGMYGYT
TRBV2 few ASKVGGNSPYEQY
TRBV24-1 many ATSDFAASETQY
TRBV19 many ASSIESGTNTGELF
TRBV5-1 - ASSFRNTIY
TRBV7-9 few ASSWWGEGAYEQY
TRBV11-2 - ASSDAAGLGTEAF
TRBV29-1 - SVGTGSSNYGYT
TRBV10-3 - AISESQGRNVLT
TRBV10-3 - AISDRESYEQY
TRBV15 few ATSRIGLNTEAF
TRBV14 many ASSRSMSNTEAF
TRBV7-9 - ASSPRDRTTYGYT
TRBV7-9 - ASSLGGARGSPLH
TRBV19 few ASFAGTVNSPLH
TRBV12-3/TRBV12-4 - ASSRRLPLERSPLH
TRBV18 few ASSPDSNRNTEAF
TRBV30 - AWSRGQGTEY
TRBV2 - ASSESNYSYT
TRBV25-1 - ASSGTDPLGYT
TRBV2 - ASGYASSGPPSGANVLT
TRBV7-2 many ASSLSSLAAYEQY
TRBV5-4 many ASSLVLAGGGETQY
TRBV12-3/TRBV12-4 - ASRYMGTGGLGRTEAF
TRBV4-1 once ASSQDSGQGTYEQY
TRBV6-1 - ASSYPGQSGYT
TRBV5-1 - ASSLGSSGSVYEQY
TRBV19 - ASTEGFAEAF
TRBV4-3 many ASSQGGNYGYT
TRBV6-2/TRBV6-3 - ASSYSANTEAF
TRBV20-1 few SARPLRGAIEAF
TRBV25-1 few ARGQGNEKLF
TRBV27 many ASSDLSSGNYGYT
TRBV6-1 - ASSGGRAGEGGNQPQH
TRBV20-1 many SVQNQDLPPYEQY
TRBV10-3 - AISARGRSYNSPLH
TRBV24-1 - ATSPRGDVLT
TRBV9 - ASSVEVAGWEHYGYT
TRBV20-1 - SASGLAGVGWETQY
TRBV19 many ASSVRETQY
TRBV2 many ASSEWRETQY
TRBV5-8 many ASSPEAKETQY
TRBV7-9 once ASSHYTGELF
TRBV6-2/TRBV6-3 few ASRQGGITDTQY
TRBV2 - ASSEEAGQGVTQY
TRBV7-9 - ASSFKGDGYT
TRBV7-8 - ASSKQGMQAF